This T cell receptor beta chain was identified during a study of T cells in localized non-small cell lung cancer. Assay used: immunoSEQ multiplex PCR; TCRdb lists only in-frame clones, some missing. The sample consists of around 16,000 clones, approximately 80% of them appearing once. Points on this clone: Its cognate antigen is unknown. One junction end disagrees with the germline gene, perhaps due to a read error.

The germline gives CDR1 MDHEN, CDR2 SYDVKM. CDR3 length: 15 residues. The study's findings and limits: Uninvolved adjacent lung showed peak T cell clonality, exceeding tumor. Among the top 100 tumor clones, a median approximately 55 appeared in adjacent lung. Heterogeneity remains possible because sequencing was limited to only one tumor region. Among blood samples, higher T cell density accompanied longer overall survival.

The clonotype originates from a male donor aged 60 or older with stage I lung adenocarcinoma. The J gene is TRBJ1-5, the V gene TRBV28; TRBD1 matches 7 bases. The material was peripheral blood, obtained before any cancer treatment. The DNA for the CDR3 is TGTGCCAGCAGTCCACGGACAGGTAGCTATCAGCCCCAGCATTTT. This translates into CASSPRTGSYQPQHF.